Reported below is one T cell receptor (beta chain). There is no known antigen for this receptor. Library prep was done by the immunoSEQ multiplex PCR assay. A mixture of 60 forward primers for TCR Vbeta segments and 13 reverse primers for TCR Jbeta segments was used in the multiplex PCR. The CDR3 region of rearranged TCR beta genes was amplified from genomic DNA with a multiplex PCR assay. Amplified TCR beta libraries were sequenced as 87-base-pair reads on the Illumina HiSeq System. The authors' pipeline ran thus. In a later analysis, some 80 million unique TCR beta chains were counted across the 500 to 700 repertoires, and roughly 11 million of these chains were shared by at least two donors. Raw reads were error-corrected and collapsed into unique sequences by a nearest-neighbor algorithm in which closely related sequences were merged to remove PCR and sequencing errors. CDR3 sequences were aligned to IMGT reference sequences to assign V, D and J gene segments. For a sequence to be retained, a match of at least six nucleotides to both a V gene segment and a J gene segment was required. A rearrangement was called productive if the CDR3 had no stop codons and remained in frame with V and J, and every other rearrangement was called non-productive. Following IMGT convention, CDR3 was defined as the stretch from the second conserved V-encoded cysteine to the conserved J-encoded phenylalanine. Sequences without an unambiguous match to a single V gene segment were excluded from the earlier analysis of over 500 of the donors. In an earlier analysis of a few hundred of the donors, V segments were called functional above 56.7% productive rearrangements and were called segregating when the between-donor standard deviation exceeded 5%. A statistical classification framework was built for diagnosing cytomegalovirus status from the catalog of TCR beta chain sequences. V and J gene assignment, in a later analysis, came from comparing TCR nucleotide sequences with IMGT/GENE-DB human TR gene sequences. A later analysis assigned CDR3 sequences and most-parsimonious VDJ recombination scenarios with the TCRdist pipeline. In a later analysis, every TCR beta chain was defined by the combination of its CDR3 amino acid sequence and its V-gene family, and reads without a unique V-gene family were dropped. A later analysis removed 592 highly shared, low-generation-probability nucleotide sequences to deal with suspected cross-contamination and a sequencing artifact. A later analysis calculated a clonal expansion index for each public chain from normalized within-repertoire ranks of inferred template counts. In a later analysis, generation probabilities were computed using a VDJ recombination model fitted to out-of-frame rearrangements, and the results were checked against IGoR. In a later analysis, TCR-TCR, TCR-HLA and TCR-CMV co-occurrence was scored with hypergeometric tests, and a repertoire-size bias correction was applied to TCR pairs. In a later analysis, false discovery rates were estimated by permuting HLA or CMV assignments 20 times. A later analysis grouped co-occurring TCRs with DBSCAN, adding TCRdist sequence similarity when clustering within HLA-allele-positive subsets. Repertoires with fewer than 30,000 or more than 120,000 public chains, plus five repertoires with anomalous nucleotide sharing, were excluded from co-occurrence clustering. TCRdb's version of the immuneACCESS table is confined to in-frame rearrangements and falls short of the full clone set. An unresolved V gene accounts for under half of the shortfall where checked; the remainder is of unknown origin. V and J calls and clone size are as listed in that table; D and trimming were resolved from the DNA. This specimen's table enumerates approximately 170,000 clones. The ten largest clones capture approximately 0.8% of the sample.

The sample comes from a study of cytomegalovirus exposure and HLA in healthy donors (dated by TCRdb to 2016 to 2017). Background for the entire study: In an earlier analysis of several hundred of the donors, around 290 Gb of sequence data and 117 million unique TCR beta sequences from 180 million or so T cells were reported. The study profiled the T cell repertoires of 500 to 800 subjects by immunosequencing and related them to cytomegalovirus serostatus. A separate validation cohort of 90 to 150 different subjects was used in addition to the approximately 610-subject first cohort. In an earlier analysis of several hundred of the donors, high-throughput TCR beta sequencing was used to judge whether each TCR beta V gene segment behaved as functional or pseudogenic. Roughly 300 gigabases of sequencing data and around 87 million unique TCR sequences were included in an early release covering 550 to 650 HLA-typed donors. Roughly five DR-DQ haplotypes were handled as single units for association and clustering because linkage in the cohort was strong. In a later genetic analysis, genome-wide SNP genotypes for about 55% of the roughly 670 donors were used, and that subset was treated as a discovery cohort. To predict cytomegalovirus infection status, the study brought together high-throughput TCR immunosequencing, statistical association of individual TCRs with disease status, and machine learning. Of the approximately 400 genotyped donors, about 80% fell in the genetic ancestry cluster associated with self-reported Caucasian donors. All discovery cohort repertoires had been generated using a single sequencing platform. Alongside the repertoire data, information on donor age, sex, ethnicity and CMV serostatus was compiled. HLA typing covered class I and class II loci at four-digit resolution. The study aimed to test whether cataloging public T cell receptors could reveal signatures of past pathogen exposure. The number of typed donors differed by locus: about 629-640 for A, B, C, DRB1 and DQB1; some 540 for DQA1; some 590 for DPA1; and about 450 for DPB1. Rather than using new phenotypic data, the later analysis identified candidate immune exposures from TCR beta sequences and from how often those sequences occurred across donors. To study patterns of TCR occurrence, a later analysis re-analyzed previously published TCR beta repertoires from around 660 donors and added high-resolution HLA genotyping. Among 398 genotyped donors of the cohort, an average of around 250,000 unique TCR beta nucleotide sequences was sequenced per donor, of which about 20% were non-productive. The paper's findings and limits, for the study overall: Correlated functional status among segregating V segments might reflect linkage disequilibrium, but an unknown experimental factor could not be ruled out. Immune exposure information for the cohort was limited to CMV serostatus. In a later genetic analysis, a missense DCLRE1C variant was associated with V-gene and J-gene trimming of TCR beta chains, and the association was replicated in an independent cohort. A further reported finding was that TCR beta sequences accurately predicted the HLA-A and HLA-B alleles for most subjects in the first cohort. According to the authors, the approach could potentially be generalized to other disease states and immunological phenotypes. A few of the identified cytomegalovirus-associated TCR beta chains were confirmed in vitro to be specific for cytomegalovirus antigens. Because HLA typing was missing for some donors at each locus, association tests included only the typed subset. Compared with the roughly 600-donor mean, donors in an Asian-associated ancestry cluster had fewer N-insertions in productive TCRs, according to a later genetic analysis. Presence/absence analyses assumed roughly uniform sequencing depth across donors, an assumption that may not hold. This cohort had only TCR beta chains sequenced, and the lack of alpha or paired-chain data limited which features could be detected. At a false discovery rate of 0.05, a later analysis linked 16,000 or so TCR beta sequences to specific HLA alleles. Most TCR sequences were observed very rarely across donors, whereas some public TCRs were present in many individuals. In the study, 150 to 200 TCR beta chains were listed as associated with cytomegalovirus. An earlier analysis of some 590 of the donors showed that most TCR beta V segments appeared in productive rearrangements either about 90% or about 30% of the time, which broadly matched IMGT annotations. Because counts were too low, more than 15 rarely observed V segments, including chromosome 9 orphons, were left out of the earlier analysis of roughly 600 of the donors. When HLA alleles, especially DR and DQ, strongly co-occurred, attributing TCR associations to individual alleles was difficult. A cluster of highly shared sequence variants was judged likely to represent a technical artifact of the sequencing pipeline. According to a later analysis, most CMV-associated TCR beta chains appeared to be HLA-restricted, and the HLA associations seemed to be driven largely by CMV exposure. In a later analysis, the rate of TCR association differed among HLA loci, with DRB1 alleles having the most associated TCRs and HLA-C alleles having the fewest. Compared with equally common non-associated chains, HLA-associated TCR beta chains in a later analysis were more clonally expanded and had lower generation probabilities. In a later analysis, several top co-occurrence clusters were reported to appear linked to parvovirus B19, influenza, CMV and Epstein-Barr virus. The classifier was reported to diagnose cytomegalovirus status with high specificity and sensitivity in both the original cohort and the validation cohort. Because the 87-base-pair reads could not distinguish some IMGT-functional V segments, including TRBV6-2 and TRBV6-3, those segments were excluded.

Germline trimming: 7 bases from V, 5 bases from J; junction bases outside gene matches: 4. The CDR3 spans 13 residues, from the cysteine through the phenylalanine. Just CDR3 DNA is preserved here, 39 bases in frame from base 1. As encoded in the germline V gene, CDR1 is LGHNT while CDR2 is FRNRAP. In total, fewer than 750 healthy bone marrow donors made up the cohort. At the time of sampling, every cohort member was nominally healthy, though immune exposures that went unrecorded were likely present. The donor was CMV seropositive and was included in the group of 250 to 300 seropositive cohort members. Each donor provided a peripheral blood sample, and peripheral blood mononuclear cells were used for TCR beta sequencing. Genomic DNA was extracted from the blood cell samples with the Qiagen DNeasy Blood Extraction Kit.

This sequence originates from a woman aged 18-30 years in good health and CMV-seropositive. The specimen sequenced was PBMCs. The sequence is built from TRBV12-5 and TRBJ1-5, and TRBD1 aligns with 8 junction nucleotides. The CDR3 region: CASAAGGYQPQHF. Read as DNA, the sequence is TGTGCTAGTGCAGCAGGGGGCTATCAGCCCCAGCATTTT.